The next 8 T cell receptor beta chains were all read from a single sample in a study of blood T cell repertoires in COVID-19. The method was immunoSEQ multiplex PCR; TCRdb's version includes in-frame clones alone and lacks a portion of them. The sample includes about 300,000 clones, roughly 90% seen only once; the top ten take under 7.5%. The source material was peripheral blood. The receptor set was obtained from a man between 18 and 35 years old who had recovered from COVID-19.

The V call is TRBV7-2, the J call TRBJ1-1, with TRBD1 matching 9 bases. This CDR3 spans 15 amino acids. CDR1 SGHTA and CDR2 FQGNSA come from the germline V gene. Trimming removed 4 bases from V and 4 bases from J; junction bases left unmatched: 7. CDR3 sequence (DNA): TGTGCCAGCAGCTCAGCGGGGACAGGGACCACTGAAGCTTTCTTT. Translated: CASSSAGTGTTEAFF.

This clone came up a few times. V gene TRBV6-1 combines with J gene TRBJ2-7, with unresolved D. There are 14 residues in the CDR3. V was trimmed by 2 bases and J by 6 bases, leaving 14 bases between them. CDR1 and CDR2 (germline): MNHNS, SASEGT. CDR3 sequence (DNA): TGTGCCAGCAGTGAACCGAGGTTGCCACGCGAGCAGTACTTC. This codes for CASSEPRLPREQYF.

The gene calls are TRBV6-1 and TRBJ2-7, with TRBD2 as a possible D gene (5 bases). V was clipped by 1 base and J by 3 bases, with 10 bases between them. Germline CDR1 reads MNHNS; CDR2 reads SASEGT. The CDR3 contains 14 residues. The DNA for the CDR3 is TGTGCCAGCAGTGAAGTGGTAGGGAGCTACGAGCAGTACTTC. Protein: CASSEVVGSYEQYF.

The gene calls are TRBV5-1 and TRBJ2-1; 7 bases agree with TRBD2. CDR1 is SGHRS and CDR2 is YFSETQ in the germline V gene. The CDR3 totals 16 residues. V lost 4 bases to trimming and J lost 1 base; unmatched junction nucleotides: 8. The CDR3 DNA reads TGCGCCAGCAGCAACCCGGGGGGACGGTCCTACAATGAGCAGTTCTTC. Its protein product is CASSNPGGRSYNEQFF.

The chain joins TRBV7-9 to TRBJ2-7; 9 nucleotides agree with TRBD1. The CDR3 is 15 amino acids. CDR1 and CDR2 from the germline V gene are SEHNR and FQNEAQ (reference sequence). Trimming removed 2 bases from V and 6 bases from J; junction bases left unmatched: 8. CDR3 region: CASSLPPGQGLEQYF. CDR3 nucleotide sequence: TGTGCCAGCAGCTTACCTCCGGGACAGGGCCTCGAGCAGTACTTC.

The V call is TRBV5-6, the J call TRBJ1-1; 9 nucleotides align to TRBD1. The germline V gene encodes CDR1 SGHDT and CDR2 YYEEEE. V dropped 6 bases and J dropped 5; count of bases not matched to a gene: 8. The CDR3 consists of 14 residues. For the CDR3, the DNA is TGTGCCAGCACCCCGACAGGGGGACCGACTGAAGCTTTCTTT. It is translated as CASTPTGGPTEAFF.

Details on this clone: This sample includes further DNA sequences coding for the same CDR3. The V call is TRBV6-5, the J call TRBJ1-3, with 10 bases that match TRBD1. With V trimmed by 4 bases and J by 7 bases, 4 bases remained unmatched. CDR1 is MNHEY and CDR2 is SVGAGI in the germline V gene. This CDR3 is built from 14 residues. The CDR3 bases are TGTGCCAGCAGTTCGCCGGGACAGGGGAACACCATATATTTT. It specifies CASSSPGQGNTIYF.

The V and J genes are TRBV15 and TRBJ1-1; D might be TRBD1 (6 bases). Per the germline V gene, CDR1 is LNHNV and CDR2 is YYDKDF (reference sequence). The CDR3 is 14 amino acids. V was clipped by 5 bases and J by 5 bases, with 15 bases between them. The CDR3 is CATSSRGGATEAFF. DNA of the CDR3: TGTGCCACCAGCTCTCGGGGGGGGGCAACTGAAGCTTTCTTT.